This TCR beta chain came from a study of shared clonotypes between healthy human individuals. Overall study results and limits: The study generally estimated greater richness for naive than memory subsets. Sampling covered blood only; tissue repertoires likely differ.

Sequencing used immunoSEQ multiplex PCR; TCRdb keeps in-frame clones, though not all of them. The sample yields under 1,100,000 clones, about three quarters seen once. Concerning this clone: As yet, its antigen is unknown.

Trimming left V 4 bases short and J 7 bases short, with 16 bases between. This CDR3 spans 15 amino acids. The germline V gene encodes CDR1 SEHNR and CDR2 FQNEAQ (reference sequence). The sequenced sample was memory CD4+ T cells sorted from blood. The sample's subset: CD45RA-negative fraction. This rearrangement joins TRBV7-9 to TRBJ1-4, with D maybe TRBD1 (6 bases). This TCR came from a man aged 18 to 29 in good health. In DNA, the CDR3 is TGTGCCAGCAGCTATCGACAGGCGGTCGGTGAAAAACTGTTTTTT. The encoded protein is CASSYRQAVGEKLFF.